This is a list of T cell receptor beta chains from one sample in a study of cytomegalovirus exposure and HLA in healthy donors. Profiling relied on immunoSEQ multiplex PCR, and the TCRdb table lists in-frame clones only, not all of them. Here the sample spans 130,000 to 150,000 clones, just under 85% being singletons. Specimen: PBMCs. Receptors were obtained from an older woman in good health and CMV-seropositive. The CDR3 runs from the conserved cysteine through the conserved F or W. The order of the fields is D gene, clone size, J gene, V gene, CDR3 protein, CDR3 DNA. The D gene is left open where the match is weak. For some rows the clone size is stated as once, few or many, or as a class when expanded; others skip it.

>NA|NA|TRBJ2-2|TRBV29-1
CSVERLNTGELFF
TGCAGCGTTGAAAGACTGAACACCGGGGAGCTGTTTTTT
>TRBD2|NA|TRBJ2-3|TRBV7-2
CASSQLGTRPDTQYF
TGTGCCAGCAGTCAACTAGGGACTAGGCCGGATACGCAGTATTTT
>NA|NA|TRBJ2-7|TRBV5-1
CASRVGGEQYF
TGCGCCAGCAGGGTGGGGGGAGAGCAGTACTTC
>TRBD2|NA|TRBJ2-7|TRBV10-1
CASSDPGGSGSSYEQYF
TGCGCCAGCAGTGACCCGGGGGGGAGTGGTAGCTCCTACGAGCAGTACTTC
>NA|NA|TRBJ1-1|TRBV7-2
CASSKGGVLAEAFF
TGTGCCAGCAGCAAAGGGGGGGTTTTGGCTGAAGCTTTCTTT
>TRBD2|NA|TRBJ2-7|TRBV7-2
CASSLKGTSGSRSSYEQYF
TGTGCCAGCAGCTTAAAGGGGACTAGCGGGAGCAGAAGCTCCTACGAGCAGTACTTC
>NA|NA|TRBJ2-7|TRBV11-2
CASSLVRAGPSYEQYF
TGTGCCAGCAGCTTAGTCCGGGCGGGGCCCTCCTACGAGCAGTACTTC
>NA|NA|TRBJ2-7|TRBV19
CATSTGYGYEQYF
TGTGCCACCTCCACAGGGTACGGTTACGAGCAGTACTTC
>TRBD1|NA|TRBJ2-1|TRBV5-1
CASSYGTGGNNEQFF
TGCGCCAGCAGCTACGGGACAGGGGGGAACAATGAGCAGTTCTTC
>NA|NA|TRBJ2-7|TRBV6-6
CASSPRVFSYEQYF
TGTGCCAGCAGTCCCCGGGTCTTCTCCTACGAGCAGTACTTC
>NA|NA|TRBJ2-5|TRBV11-1
CASSSPRTAQETQYF
TGTGCCAGCAGCTCCCCCCGGACAGCTCAAGAGACCCAGTACTTC
>NA|NA|TRBJ2-5|TRBV4-3
CASSQSRGTQETQYF
TGCGCCAGCAGCCAATCCCGCGGGACCCAAGAGACCCAGTACTTC
>TRBD2|few|TRBJ2-7|TRBV5-4
CASSSPGGDEQYF
TGTGCCAGCAGCTCCCCGGGGGGGGACGAGCAGTACTTC
>NA|NA|TRBJ2-7|TRBV7-6
CASSISSGVPYEQYF
TGTGCCAGCAGCATTAGTTCAGGGGTTCCCTACGAGCAGTACTTC